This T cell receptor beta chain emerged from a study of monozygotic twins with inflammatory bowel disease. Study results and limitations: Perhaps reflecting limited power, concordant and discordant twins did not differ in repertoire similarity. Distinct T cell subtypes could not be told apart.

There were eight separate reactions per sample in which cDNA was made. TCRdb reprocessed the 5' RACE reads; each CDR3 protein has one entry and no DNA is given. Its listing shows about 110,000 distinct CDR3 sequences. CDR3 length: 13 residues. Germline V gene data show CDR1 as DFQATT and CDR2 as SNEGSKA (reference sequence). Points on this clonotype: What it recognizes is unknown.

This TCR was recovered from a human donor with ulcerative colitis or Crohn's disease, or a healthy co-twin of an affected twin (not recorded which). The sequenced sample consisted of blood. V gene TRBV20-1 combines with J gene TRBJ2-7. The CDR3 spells CSARDRSPYEQYF.